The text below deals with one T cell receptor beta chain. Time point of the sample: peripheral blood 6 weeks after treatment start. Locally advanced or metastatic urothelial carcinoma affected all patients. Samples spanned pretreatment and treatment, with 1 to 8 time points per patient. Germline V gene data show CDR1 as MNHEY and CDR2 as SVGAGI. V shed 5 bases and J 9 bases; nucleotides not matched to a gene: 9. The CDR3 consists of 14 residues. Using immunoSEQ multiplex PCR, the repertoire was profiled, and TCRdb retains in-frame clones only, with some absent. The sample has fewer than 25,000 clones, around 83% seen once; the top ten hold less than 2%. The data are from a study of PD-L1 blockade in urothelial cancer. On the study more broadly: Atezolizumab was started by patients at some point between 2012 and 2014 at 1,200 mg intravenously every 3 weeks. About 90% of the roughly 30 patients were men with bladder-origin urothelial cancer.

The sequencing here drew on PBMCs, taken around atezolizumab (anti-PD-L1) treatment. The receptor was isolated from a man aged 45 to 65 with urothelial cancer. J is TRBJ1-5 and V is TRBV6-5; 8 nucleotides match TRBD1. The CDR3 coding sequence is TGTGCCAGCAGTCAAGGACAGGGTCGATGGCCCCAGCATTTT. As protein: CASSQGQGRWPQHF.